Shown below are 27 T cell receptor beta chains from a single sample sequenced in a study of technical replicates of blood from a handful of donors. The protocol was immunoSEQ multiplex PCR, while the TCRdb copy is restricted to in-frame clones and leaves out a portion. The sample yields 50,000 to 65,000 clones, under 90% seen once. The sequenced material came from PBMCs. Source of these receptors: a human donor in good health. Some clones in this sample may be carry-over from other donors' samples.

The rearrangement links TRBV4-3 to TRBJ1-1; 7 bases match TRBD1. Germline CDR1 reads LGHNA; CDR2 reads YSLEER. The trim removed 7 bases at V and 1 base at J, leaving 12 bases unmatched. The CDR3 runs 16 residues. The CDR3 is CASTRFGGDRNTEAFF. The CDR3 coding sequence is TGCGCCAGCACGAGGTTCGGCGGGGACAGGAACACTGAAGCTTTCTTT.

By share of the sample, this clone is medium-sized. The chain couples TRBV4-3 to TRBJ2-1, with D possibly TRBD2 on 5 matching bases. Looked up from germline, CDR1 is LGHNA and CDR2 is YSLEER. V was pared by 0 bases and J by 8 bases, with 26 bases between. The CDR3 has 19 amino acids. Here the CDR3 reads CASSQETIYTGGHLDEQFF. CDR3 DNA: TGCGCCAGCAGCCAAGAGACTATTTATACCGGAGGTCATTTGGATGAGCAGTTCTTC.

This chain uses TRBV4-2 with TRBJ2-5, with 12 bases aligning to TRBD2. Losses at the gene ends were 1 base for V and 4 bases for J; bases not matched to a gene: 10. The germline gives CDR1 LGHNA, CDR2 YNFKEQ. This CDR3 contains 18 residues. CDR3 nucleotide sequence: TGTGCCAGCAGCCAAGGGGCTAGCGGGGGGGCGGCGAGAGAGACCCAGTACTTC. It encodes CASSQGASGGAARETQYF.

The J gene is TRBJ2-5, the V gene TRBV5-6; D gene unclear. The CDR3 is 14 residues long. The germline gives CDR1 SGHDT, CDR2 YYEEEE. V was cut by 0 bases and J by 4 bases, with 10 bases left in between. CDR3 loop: CASSLGLARETQYF. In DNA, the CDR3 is TGTGCCAGCAGCTTGGGTTTAGCCCGAGAGACCCAGTACTTC.

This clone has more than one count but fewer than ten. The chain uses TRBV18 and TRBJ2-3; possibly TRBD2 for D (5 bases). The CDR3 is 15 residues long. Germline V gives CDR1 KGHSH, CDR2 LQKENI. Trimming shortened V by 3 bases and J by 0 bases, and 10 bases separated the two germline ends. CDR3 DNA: TGTGCCAGCTCACCCTGGCGGACTAGCACAGATACGCAGTATTTT. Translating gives CASSPWRTSTDTQYF.

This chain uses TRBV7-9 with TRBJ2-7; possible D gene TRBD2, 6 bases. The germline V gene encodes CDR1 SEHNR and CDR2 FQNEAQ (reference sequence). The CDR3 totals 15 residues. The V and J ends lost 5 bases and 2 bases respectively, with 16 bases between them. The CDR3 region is CASSTAAGRTYEQYF. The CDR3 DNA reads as TGTGCCAGCAGCACGGCGGCGGGACGGACCTACGAGCAGTACTTC.

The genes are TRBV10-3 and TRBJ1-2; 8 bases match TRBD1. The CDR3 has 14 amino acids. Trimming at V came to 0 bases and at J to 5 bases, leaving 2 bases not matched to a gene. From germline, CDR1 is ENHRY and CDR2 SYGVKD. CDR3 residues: CAISESTGAYGYTF. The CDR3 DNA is TGTGCCATCAGTGAGTCGACAGGGGCATATGGCTACACCTTC.

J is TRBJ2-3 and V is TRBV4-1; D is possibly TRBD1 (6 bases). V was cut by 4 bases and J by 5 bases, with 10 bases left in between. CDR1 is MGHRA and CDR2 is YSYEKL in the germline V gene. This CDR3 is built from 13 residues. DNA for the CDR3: TGCGCCAGCAGCCCTCAGGGGAAAGATACGCAGTATTTT. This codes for CASSPQGKDTQYF.

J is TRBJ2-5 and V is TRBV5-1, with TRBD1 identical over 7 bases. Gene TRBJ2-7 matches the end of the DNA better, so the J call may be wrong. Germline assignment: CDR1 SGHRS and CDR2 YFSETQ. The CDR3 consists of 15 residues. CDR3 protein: CASSLAGGNTYEQYF. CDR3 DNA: TGCGCCAGCAGCTTGGCAGGGGGTAATACCTACGAGCAGTACTTC.

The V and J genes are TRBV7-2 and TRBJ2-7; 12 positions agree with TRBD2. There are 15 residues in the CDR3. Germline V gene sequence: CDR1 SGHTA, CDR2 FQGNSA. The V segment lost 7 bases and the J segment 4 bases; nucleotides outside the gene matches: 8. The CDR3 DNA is TGTGCCAGCACCACAGGACTAGCGGGATCGTACGAGCAGTACTTC. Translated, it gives CASTTGLAGSYEQYF. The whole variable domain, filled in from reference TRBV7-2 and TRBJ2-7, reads GAGVSQSPSNKVTEKGKDVELRCDPISGHTALYWYRQSLGQGLEFLIYFQGNSAPDKSGLPSDRFSAERTGGSVSTLTIQRTQQEDSAVYLCASTTGLAGSYEQYFGPGTRLTVT.

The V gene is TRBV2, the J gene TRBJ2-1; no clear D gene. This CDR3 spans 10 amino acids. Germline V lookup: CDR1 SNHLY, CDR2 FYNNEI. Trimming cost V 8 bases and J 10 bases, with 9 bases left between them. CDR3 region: CASLTREQFF. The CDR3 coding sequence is TGTGCCAGCCTCACCCGGGAGCAGTTCTTC.

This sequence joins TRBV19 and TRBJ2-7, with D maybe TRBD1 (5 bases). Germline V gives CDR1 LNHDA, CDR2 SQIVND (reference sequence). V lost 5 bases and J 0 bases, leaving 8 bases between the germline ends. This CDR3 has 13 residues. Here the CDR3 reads CASSLTDSYEQYF. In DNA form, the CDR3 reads TGTGCCAGTAGTTTGACAGACTCCTACGAGCAGTACTTC.

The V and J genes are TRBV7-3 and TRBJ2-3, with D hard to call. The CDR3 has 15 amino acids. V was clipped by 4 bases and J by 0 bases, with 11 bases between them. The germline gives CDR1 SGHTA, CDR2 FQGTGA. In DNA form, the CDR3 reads TGTGCCAGCAGCTCCCGTGGCTCTAGCACAGATACGCAGTATTTT. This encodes CASSSRGSSTDTQYF.

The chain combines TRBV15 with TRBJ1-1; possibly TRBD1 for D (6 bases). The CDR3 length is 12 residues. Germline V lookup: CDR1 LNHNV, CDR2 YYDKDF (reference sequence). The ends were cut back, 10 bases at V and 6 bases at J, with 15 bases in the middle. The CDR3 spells CAITTGPSEAFF. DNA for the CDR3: TGTGCCATCACGACAGGTCCTTCTGAAGCTTTCTTT. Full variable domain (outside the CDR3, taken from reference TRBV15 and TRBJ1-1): DAMVIQNPRYQVTQFGKPVTLSCSQTLNHNVMYWYQQKSSQAPKLLFHYYDKDFNNEADTPDNFQSRRPNTSFCFLDIRSPGLGDTAMYLCAITTGPSEAFFGQGTRLTVV.

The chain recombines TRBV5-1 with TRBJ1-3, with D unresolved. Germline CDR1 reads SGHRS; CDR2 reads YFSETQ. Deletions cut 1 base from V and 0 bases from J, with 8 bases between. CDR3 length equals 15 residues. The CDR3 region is CASSLLGISGNTIYF. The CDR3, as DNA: TGCGCCAGCAGCTTGCTAGGCATCTCTGGAAACACCATATATTTT. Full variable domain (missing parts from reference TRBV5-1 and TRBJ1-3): KAGVTQTPRYLIKTRGQQVTLSCSPISGHRSVSWYQQTPGQGLQFLFEYFSETQRNKGNFPGRFSGRQFSNSRSEMNVSTLELGDSALYLCASSLLGISGNTIYFGEGSWLTVV.

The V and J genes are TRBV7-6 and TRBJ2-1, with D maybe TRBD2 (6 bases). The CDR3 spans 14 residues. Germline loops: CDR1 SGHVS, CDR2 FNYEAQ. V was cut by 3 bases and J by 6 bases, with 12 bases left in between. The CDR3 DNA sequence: TGTGCCAGCAGCTTTGGCGGGGTGGGCAATGAGCAGTTCTTC. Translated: CASSFGGVGNEQFF.

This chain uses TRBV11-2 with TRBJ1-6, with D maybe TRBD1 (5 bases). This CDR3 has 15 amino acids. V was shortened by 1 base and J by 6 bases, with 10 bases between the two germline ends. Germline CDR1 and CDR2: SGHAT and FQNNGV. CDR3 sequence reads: CASSLGGEGNSPLHF. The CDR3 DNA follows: TGTGCCAGCAGCTTAGGGGGGGAGGGTAATTCACCCCTCCACTTT.

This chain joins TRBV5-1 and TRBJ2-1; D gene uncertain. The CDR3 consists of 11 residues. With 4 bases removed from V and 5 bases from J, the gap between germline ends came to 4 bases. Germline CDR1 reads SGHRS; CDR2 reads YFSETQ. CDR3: CASSLHNEQFF. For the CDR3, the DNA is TGCGCCAGCAGCCTACACAATGAGCAGTTCTTC.

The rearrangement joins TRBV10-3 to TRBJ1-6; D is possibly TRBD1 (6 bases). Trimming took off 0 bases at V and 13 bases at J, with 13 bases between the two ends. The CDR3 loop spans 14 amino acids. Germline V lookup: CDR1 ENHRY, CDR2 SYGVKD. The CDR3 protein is CAISESTGGDPLHF. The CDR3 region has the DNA TGTGCCATCAGTGAGTCGACGGGGGGCGACCCCCTCCACTTT.

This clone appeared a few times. CDR3 bases: TGTGCCAGCAGCCTAGAGGGCGGGGGCGGTCAGCCCCAGCATTTT. Its translation is CASSLEGGGGQPQHF. This chain links TRBV4-2 with TRBJ1-5, with D possibly matching TRBD1 (6 bases). CDR1 is LGHNA and CDR2 is YNFKEQ in the germline V gene. CDR3 length: 15 amino acids. The ends were cut back, 4 bases at V and 6 bases at J, with 16 bases in the middle.

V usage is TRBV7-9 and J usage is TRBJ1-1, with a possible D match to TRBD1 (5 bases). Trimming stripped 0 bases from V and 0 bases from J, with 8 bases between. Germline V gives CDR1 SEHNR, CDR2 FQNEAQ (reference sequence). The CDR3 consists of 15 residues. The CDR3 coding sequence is TGTGCCAGCAGCTTAGCGGGGGGAGTGAACACTGAAGCTTTCTTT. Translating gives CASSLAGGVNTEAFF.

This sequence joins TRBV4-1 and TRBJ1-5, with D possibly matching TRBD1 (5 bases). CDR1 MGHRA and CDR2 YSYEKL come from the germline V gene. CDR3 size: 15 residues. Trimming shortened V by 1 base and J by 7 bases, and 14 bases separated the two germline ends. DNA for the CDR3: TGCGCCAGCAGCCAAGGGGTCGGAGGGGCCCAGCCCCAGCATTTT. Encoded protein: CASSQGVGGAQPQHF.

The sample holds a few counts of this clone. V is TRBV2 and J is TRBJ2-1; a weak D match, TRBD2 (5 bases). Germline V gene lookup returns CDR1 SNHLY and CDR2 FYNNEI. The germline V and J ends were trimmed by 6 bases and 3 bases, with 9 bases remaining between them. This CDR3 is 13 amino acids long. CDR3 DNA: TGTGCCAGCAGGGAGGTTAACTACAATGAGCAGTTCTTC. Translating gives CASREVNYNEQFF.

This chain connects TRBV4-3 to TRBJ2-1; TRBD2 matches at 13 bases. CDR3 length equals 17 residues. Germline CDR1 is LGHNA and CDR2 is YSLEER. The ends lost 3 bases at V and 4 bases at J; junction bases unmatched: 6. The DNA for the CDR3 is TGCGCCAGCAGCCATCCTCCGGGACTAGCGGGATACAATGAGCAGTTCTTC. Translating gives CASSHPPGLAGYNEQFF.

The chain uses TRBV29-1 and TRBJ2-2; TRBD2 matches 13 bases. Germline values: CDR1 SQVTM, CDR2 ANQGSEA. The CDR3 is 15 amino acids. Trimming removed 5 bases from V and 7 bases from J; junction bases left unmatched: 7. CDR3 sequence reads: CSVRGLAGLGGELFF. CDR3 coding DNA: TGCAGCGTTAGGGGACTAGCGGGACTGGGCGGGGAGCTGTTTTTT.

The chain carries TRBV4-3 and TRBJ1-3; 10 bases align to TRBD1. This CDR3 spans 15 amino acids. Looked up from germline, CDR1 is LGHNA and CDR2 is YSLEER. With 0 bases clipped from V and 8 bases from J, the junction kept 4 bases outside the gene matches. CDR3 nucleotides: TGCGCCAGCAGCCAAGAGTCGGGACAGGGGTACACCATATATTTT. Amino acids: CASSQESGQGYTIYF.

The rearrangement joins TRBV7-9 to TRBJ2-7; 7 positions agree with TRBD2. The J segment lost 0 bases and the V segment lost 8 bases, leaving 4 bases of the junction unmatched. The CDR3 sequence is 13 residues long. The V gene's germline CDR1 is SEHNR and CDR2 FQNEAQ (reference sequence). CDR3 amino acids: CASRGDNSYEQYF. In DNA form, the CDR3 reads TGTGCCAGCCGGGGGGATAACTCCTACGAGCAGTACTTC.